This T cell receptor (beta chain) was retrieved from a study of blood T cell repertoires in COVID-19. Using immunoSEQ multiplex PCR, the repertoire was profiled, and TCRdb retains in-frame clones only, with some absent. The sample yields some 85,000 clones, approximately 80% seen once. The CDR3 consists of 16 residues. This TCR derives from a man between 65 and 79 years old with COVID-19, enrolled during active disease. Input material: peripheral blood. This chain links TRBV21-1 with TRBJ2-6; TRBD2, the table's D call, lacks a check against the DNA. TRBV21-1 is reported as a pseudogene. The CDR3: CASSKVEPSGANVLTF. In nucleotides, the CDR3 is TGTGCCAGCAGCAAAGTAGAACCCTCTGGGGCCAACGTCCTGACTTTC.